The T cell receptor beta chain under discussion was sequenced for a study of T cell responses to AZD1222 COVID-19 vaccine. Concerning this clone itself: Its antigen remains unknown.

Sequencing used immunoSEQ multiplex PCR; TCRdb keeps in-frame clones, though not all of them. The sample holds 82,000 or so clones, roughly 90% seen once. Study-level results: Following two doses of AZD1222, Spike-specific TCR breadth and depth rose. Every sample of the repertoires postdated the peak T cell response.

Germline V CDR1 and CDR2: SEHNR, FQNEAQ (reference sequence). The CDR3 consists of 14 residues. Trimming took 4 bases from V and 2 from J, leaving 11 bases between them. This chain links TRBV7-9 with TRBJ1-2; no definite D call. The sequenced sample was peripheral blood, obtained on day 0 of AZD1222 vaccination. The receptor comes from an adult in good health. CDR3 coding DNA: TGTGCCAGCAGCTCGTCCGGTCGAAACTATGGCTACACCTTC. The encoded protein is CASSSSGRNYGYTF.